The source of this T cell receptor (beta chain) is a study of T-cell reconstitution after alpha-beta-depleted transplantation in children. The CDR3 runs to 13 residues. Germline V gene lookup returns CDR1 MNHEY and CDR2 SVGAGI. This clonotype was seen a handful of times. A junction boundary mismatches the germline segment, possibly from a read error. Unique molecular identifiers were used to barcode this TCRbeta library. TCRdb used MiXCR to reprocess the PCR reads, holding one entry per CDR3 protein. The top ten clones hold roughly 7.1% of a sample with 250,000 to 300,000 distinct CDR3 sequences, around a tenth of them seen once.

The chain has TRBV6-5 and TRBJ2-5, with D maybe TRBD2 (6 bases). The material sequenced was PBMCs, taken before TCRalphabeta/CD19-depleted stem cell transplant. The source of this sequence is a boy in the first two years of life with acute myeloid leukemia, due to receive a stem cell transplant. Written as DNA, the CDR3 is TGTGCCAGCAGTTACTCGCCAGGGAGGCAGGGTAACTTC. Translation: CASSYSPGRQGNF.